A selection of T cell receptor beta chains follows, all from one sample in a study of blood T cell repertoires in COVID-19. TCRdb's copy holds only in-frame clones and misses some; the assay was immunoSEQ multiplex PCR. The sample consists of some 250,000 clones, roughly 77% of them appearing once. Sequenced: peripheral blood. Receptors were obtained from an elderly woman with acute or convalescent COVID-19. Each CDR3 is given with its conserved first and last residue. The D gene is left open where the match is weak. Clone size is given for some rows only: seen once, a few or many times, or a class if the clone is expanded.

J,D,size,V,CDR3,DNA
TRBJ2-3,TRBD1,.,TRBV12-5,CASGFHRGTSTDTQYF,TGTGCTAGTGGTTTTCACAGGGGAACCTCCACAGATACGCAGTATTTT
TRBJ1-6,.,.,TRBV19,CASSIGRRVYNSPLHF,TGTGCCAGTAGTATAGGCCGGAGAGTCTATAATTCACCCCTCCACTTT
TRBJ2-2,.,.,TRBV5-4,CASSLAWAGNTGELFF,TGTGCCAGCAGCTTGGCCTGGGCAGGGAACACCGGGGAGCTGTTTTTT
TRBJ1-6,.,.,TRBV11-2,CASSSQRGQHSPLHF,TGTGCCAGCAGCTCCCAGCGGGGGCAGCATTCACCCCTCCACTTT
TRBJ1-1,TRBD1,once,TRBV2,CASSQQGRVTEAFF,TGTGCCAGCAGTCAACAGGGGCGGGTCACTGAAGCTTTCTTT
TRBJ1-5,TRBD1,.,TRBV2,CASRPNRGGNQPQHF,TGTGCCAGCAGGCCAAACAGGGGTGGTAATCAGCCCCAGCATTTT
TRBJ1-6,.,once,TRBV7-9,CASSLAEGAGSPLHF,TGTGCCAGCAGCTTAGCCGAGGGCGCGGGGTCACCCCTCCACTTT
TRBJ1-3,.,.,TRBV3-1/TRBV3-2,CASSQVGRVAGNTIYF,TGTGCCAGCAGCCAAGTTGGCAGGGTGGCCGGAAACACCATATATTTT
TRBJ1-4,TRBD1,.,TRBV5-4,CASSLDGEGGEFF,TGTGCCAGCAGCTTGGACGGCGAAGGGGGCGAGTTTTTT
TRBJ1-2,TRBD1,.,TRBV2,CASSGDRVGGGYTF,TGTGCCAGCAGTGGGGACAGGGTAGGCGGTGGCTACACCTTC
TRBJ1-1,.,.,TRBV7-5,CARSFKKNTEAFF,TGTGCCAGAAGCTTTAAAAAGAACACTGAAGCTTTCTTT
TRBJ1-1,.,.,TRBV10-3,CAISRNVGGIRITEAFF,TGTGCCATCAGTCGTAATGTTGGGGGCATTCGGATTACTGAAGCTTTCTTT
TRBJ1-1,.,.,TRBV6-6,CASIMNRVLTEAFF,TGTGCCAGCATAATGAACAGGGTGCTCACTGAAGCTTTCTTT
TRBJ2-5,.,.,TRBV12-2,CASRPGTSGRVKETQYF,TGTGCAAGTCGCCCCGGGACTAGCGGGAGAGTAAAAGAGACCCAGTACTTC
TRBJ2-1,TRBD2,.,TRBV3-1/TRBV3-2,CASSLVSGRSRVEQFF,TGTGCCAGCAGCCTCGTTAGCGGGAGGTCGAGGGTTGAGCAGTTCTTC
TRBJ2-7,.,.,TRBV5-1,CASSLGTNYEQYF,TGCGCCAGCAGCTTAGGGACAAACTACGAGCAGTACTTC
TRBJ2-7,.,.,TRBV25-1,CASSSSGVGSYEQYF,TGTGCCAGCAGTTCATCAGGGGTTGGGTCCTACGAGCAGTACTTC
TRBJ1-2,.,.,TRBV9,CASREPAGANPRGYTF,TGTGCCAGCAGGGAGCCAGCGGGGGCCAACCCCCGGGGCTACACCTTC
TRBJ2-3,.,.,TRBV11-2,CASSLLVGGGTDTQYF,TGTGCCAGCAGCTTACTTGTTGGCGGGGGCACAGATACGCAGTATTTT
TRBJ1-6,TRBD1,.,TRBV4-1,CASSPGQGARSPLHF,TGCGCCAGCAGCCCAGGACAGGGGGCAAGGTCACCCCTCCACTTT
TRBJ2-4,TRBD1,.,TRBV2,CASSNDRVAKNIQYF,TGTGCCAGCAGTAATGACAGGGTTGCCAAAAACATTCAGTACTTC
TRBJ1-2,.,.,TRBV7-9,CASSSPGRAPGYTF,TGTGCCAGCAGCTCCCCCGGGAGGGCGCCAGGCTACACCTTC
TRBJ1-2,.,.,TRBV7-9,CASSFLSGGGGYTF,TGTGCCAGCAGCTTCCTTTCGGGTGGTGGAGGCTACACCTTC
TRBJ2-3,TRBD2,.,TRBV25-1,CASSEYGGRDTQYF,TGTGCCAGCAGTGAATACGGCGGGAGAGATACGCAGTATTTT
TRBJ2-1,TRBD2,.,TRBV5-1,CASSYGAGTSGNNEQFF,TGCGCCAGCAGCTACGGAGCCGGGACTAGCGGGAACAATGAGCAGTTCTTC
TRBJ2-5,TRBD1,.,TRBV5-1,CASRLDRGRETQYF,TGCGCCAGCAGACTGGACAGGGGGCGAGAGACCCAGTACTTC
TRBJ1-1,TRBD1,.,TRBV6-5,CASSLTGRTEAFF,TGTGCCAGCAGCCTGACAGGGCGCACTGAAGCTTTCTTT
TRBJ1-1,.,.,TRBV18,CASSPPGRQFEAFF,TGTGCCAGCTCACCACCGGGTCGACAGTTTGAAGCTTTCTTT
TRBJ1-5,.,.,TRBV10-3,CAIGRDSNQPQHF,TGTGCCATTGGCAGGGATAGCAATCAGCCCCAGCATTTT
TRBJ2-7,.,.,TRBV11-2,CASTLQGSRYEQYF,TGTGCCAGCACCCTCCAAGGAAGCAGGTACGAGCAGTACTTC
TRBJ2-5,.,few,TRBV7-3,CASSLRGNQETQYF,TGTGCCAGCAGCTTACGAGGAAACCAAGAGACCCAGTACTTC
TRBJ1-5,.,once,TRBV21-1,CASSNRGTEIYQPQHF,TGTGCCAGCAGCAACCGGGGGACAGAAATTTATCAGCCCCAGCATTTT
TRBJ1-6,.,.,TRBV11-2,CASSQGRGGNSPLHF,TGTGCCAGCAGCCAGGGCAGGGGCGGTAATTCACCCCTCCACTTT
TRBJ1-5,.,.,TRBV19,CASSIGGQVVQPQHF,TGTGCCAGTAGTATAGGGGGGCAGGTGGTGCAGCCCCAGCATTTT
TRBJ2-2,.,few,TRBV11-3,CASSSPQGNTGELFF,TGTGCCAGCAGCTCCCCCCAGGGGAACACCGGGGAGCTGTTTTTT
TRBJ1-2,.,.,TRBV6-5,CASSYNLQGQIYGYTF,TGTGCCAGCAGCTACAACCTTCAGGGTCAGATCTATGGCTACACCTTC